Below, one T cell receptor (beta chain) is given with its context. Antigen: not known. The immunoSEQ assay was version 4, run in survey mode. Template was genomic DNA at about 9.3 ng/uL, with up to about 1 ug used per sample. The data were produced by immunoSEQ multiplex PCR, yet TCRdb's version contains in-frame clones alone and is incomplete. Of 40,000 to 45,000 clones in the sample, about 90% were seen once. This nonspecific control used anti-CD3/anti-CD28 bead stimulation of CD4+ T cells. CD4+ T cells upregulating both CD40 ligand and CD69 were sorted as responding cells. Undetectable plasma HIV-1 RNA below 50 copies/mL lasted at least 4 years. This sample is part of a study of persistence of HIV-infected CD4 T cells. The CDR3 runs 15 residues. Trimming took 3 bases from V and 7 from J; bases not matched to a gene: 7. In germline, CDR1 is KGHDR, CDR2 SFDVKD.

The input for sequencing was CD4+ T cells sorted from PBMCs after roughly 17-hour stimulation, taken from a patient who received antiretroviral therapy. This sequence joins TRBV24-1 and TRBJ2-1; TRBD1 agrees at 8 bases. The source is an adult man with HIV who was CMV-seropositive. The CDR3 bases are TGTGCCACCAGTGATCGAGGACAGGGTTGGAATGAGCAGTTCTTC. Residues: CATSDRGQGWNEQFF.